This TCR beta chain was captured in a study of CD8 T cells in Susac syndrome. Study context: Patients with Susac syndrome had blood drawn and were at that point therapy-naive, on corticosteroids, or on intravenous immunoglobulin alone.

All included Susac syndrome patients satisfied recently defined diagnostic criteria for definite or probable disease. Trimming pared 5 bases from V and 2 bases from J, leaving 24 bases between. The CDR3 covers 17 residues. Per the germline V gene, CDR1 is DFQATT and CDR2 is SNEGSKA (reference sequence). A quantity of about 0.5 to 1 ug RNA underwent reverse transcription using random hexamers. Coverage of TCR beta CDR3 amplification by immunoSEQ multiplex PCR extended to 54 Vbeta and 13 Jbeta. From the immunoSEQ multiplex PCR reads, TCRdb called clonotypes with MiXCR, one entry per CDR3 protein. The sample carries about 160,000 distinct CDR3 sequences, more than 95% recorded once.

The TCR sequence derives from a human donor with Susac syndrome. Sequencing was carried out using CD4+ T cells from PBMCs. The chain couples TRBV20-1 to TRBJ1-2; D gene unclear. Here the CDR3 reads CSARPTDLARYNYGYTF. The CDR3 region has the DNA TGCAGTGCTCGTCCCACCGACCTGGCCAGATACAACTATGGCTACACCTTC.